A single T cell receptor beta chain is shown here with its context. The specificity of this receptor is unknown. There are no base qualities to consult, and no much larger clone falls within one base. The CDR3 measures 12 amino acids from cysteine to phenylalanine. The entry retains the CDR3 DNA only, 36 bases that are in frame from base 1. As encoded in the germline V gene, CDR1 is MDHEN while CDR2 is SYDVKM. V was cut back by 1 base and J by 7 bases, leaving a gap of 7 bases between them. Samples from volunteer blood donors who had recovered from COVID-19 were contributed by a second Seattle source. Whole blood was collected in K2EDTA tubes by collaborating institutions according to the institutions' own protocols. For TCRbeta analysis, collaborator samples were shipped as frozen whole blood, as isolated PBMCs, or as DNA extracted from either sample type. TCRbeta CDR3 regions were amplified from genomic DNA by means of the immunoSEQ Assay, a bias-controlled multiplex PCR. The published analysis was carried out like this. The number of nucleated cells in each sample was estimated by amplification of reference gene primers within the assay. To quantify the absolute abundance of each unique TCRbeta CDR3 rearrangement, sequence reads were collapsed and filtered. Productive Simpson clonality was computed per sample as the square root of Simpson's diversity index over productive rearrangements. What TCRdb holds here is the immuneACCESS table cut down to in-frame rearrangements. Part of the clones is not present; checked against another copy, under half of the missing clones reflect an unresolved V gene, and the others are unexplained. D and trimming were read from the DNA, whereas the V and J calls and clone size are those reported in that table. The sample contains about 300,000 clones, about 91% of them found a single time. The ten most abundant clones make up roughly 7% of the sample.

The data originate from a study of blood T cell repertoires in COVID-19 (dated by TCRdb to 2018 to 2021). The study in broad terms: Collaborator samples came from the United States, Italy and Spain and covered acute and convalescent phases of COVID-19. The prospective study material was composed of cDNA or gDNA derived from T cells, B-cell-depleted T cells, or PBMCs. Deeply sampled blood TCRbeta repertoires from subjects exposed to, actively infected with, or recovered from COVID-19 were included in the dataset. The repertoires were made available in a free public database intended to serve as a resource for research on the immune response to SARS-CoV-2. The samples were drawn from two sources: the first 160 participants of the ongoing ImmuneRACE study, and 1,000 to 1,500 subjects contributed by 6 global collaborators. Nearly every sample came with metadata listing a de-identified subject ID, COVID-19 status, age in years and sex. Where HLA class I and class II types were available, the types were taken from metadata supplied by the sample provider, not from assay-based typing. Results and caveats for the whole study, not just this receptor: Clinical and demographic metadata were provided uncurated, with the amount varying by source and participant.

The TCR sequence derives from a woman aged 30 to 39 who had recovered from COVID-19. Recombination linked TRBV28 to TRBJ1-1; the D gene assignment is ambiguous. Sample: peripheral blood. At the DNA level, the sequence is TGTGCCAGCAGTTTATTGGGCAGTGAAGCTTTCTTT. Protein translation: CASSLLGSEAFF.